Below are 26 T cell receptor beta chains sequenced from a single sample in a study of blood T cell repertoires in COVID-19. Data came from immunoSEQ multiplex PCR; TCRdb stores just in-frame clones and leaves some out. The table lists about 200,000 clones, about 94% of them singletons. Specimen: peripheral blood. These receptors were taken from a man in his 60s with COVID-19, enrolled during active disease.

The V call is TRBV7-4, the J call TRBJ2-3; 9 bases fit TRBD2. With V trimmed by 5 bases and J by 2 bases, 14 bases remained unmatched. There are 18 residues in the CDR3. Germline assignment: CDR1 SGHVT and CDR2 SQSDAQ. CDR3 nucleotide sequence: TGTGCCAGCAGCCCCATTCGACTAGCGGAAGAATCCACAGATACGCAGTATTTT. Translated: CASSPIRLAEESTDTQYF.

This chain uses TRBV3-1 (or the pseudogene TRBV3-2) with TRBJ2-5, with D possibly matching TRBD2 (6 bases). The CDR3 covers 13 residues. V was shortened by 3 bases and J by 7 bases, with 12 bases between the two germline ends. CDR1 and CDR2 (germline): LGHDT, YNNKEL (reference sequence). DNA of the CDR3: TGTGCCAGCAGCCATTATGTCGGGGGGACCCAGTACTTC. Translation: CASSHYVGGTQYF.

CDR3 nucleotide sequence: TGTGCCAGTCTATCCAGGGGTTCGGTCTATGGCTACACCTTC. Translating it yields CASLSRGSVYGYTF. The rearrangement joins TRBV28 to TRBJ1-2, with D possibly matching TRBD1 (6 bases). CDR3 length equals 14 residues. CDR1 is MDHEN and CDR2 is SYDVKM in the germline V gene. Trimming left V 9 bases short and J 4 bases short, with 18 bases between.

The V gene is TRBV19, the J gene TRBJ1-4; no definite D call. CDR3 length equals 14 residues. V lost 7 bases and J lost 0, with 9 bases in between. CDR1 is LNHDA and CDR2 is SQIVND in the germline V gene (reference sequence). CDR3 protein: CASKAIATNEKLFF. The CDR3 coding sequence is TGTGCCAGTAAAGCGATTGCAACTAATGAAAAACTGTTTTTT.

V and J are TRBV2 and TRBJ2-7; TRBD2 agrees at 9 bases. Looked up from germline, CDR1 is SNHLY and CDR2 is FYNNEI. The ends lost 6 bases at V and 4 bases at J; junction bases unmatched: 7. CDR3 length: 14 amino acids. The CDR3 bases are TGTGCCAGCAGGGGGACTAGCAGTTCTTACGAGCAGTACTTC. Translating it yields CASRGTSSSYEQYF.

DNA of the CDR3: TGCGCCAGCAGCTTACAGGGGGCGGTAAACTATGGCTACACCTTC. This encodes CASSLQGAVNYGYTF. V usage is TRBV5-1 and J usage is TRBJ1-2; TRBD1 matches at 9 bases. The length of the CDR3 is 15 residues. Germline CDR1 and CDR2: SGHRS and YFSETQ. Trimming removed 2 bases from V and 2 bases from J; junction bases left unmatched: 4. Supplemented by reference TRBV5-1 and TRBJ1-2, the full variable domain reads KAGVTQTPRYLIKTRGQQVTLSCSPISGHRSVSWYQQTPGQGLQFLFEYFSETQRNKGNFPGRFSGRQFSNSRSEMNVSTLELGDSALYLCASSLQGAVNYGYTFGSGTRLTVV.

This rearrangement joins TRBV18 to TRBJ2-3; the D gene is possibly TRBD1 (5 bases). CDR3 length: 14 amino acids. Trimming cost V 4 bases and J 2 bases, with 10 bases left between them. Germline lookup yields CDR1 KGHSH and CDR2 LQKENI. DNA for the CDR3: TGTGCCAGCTCACTTCAGGGTCTCACAGATACGCAGTATTTT. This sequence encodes CASSLQGLTDTQYF.

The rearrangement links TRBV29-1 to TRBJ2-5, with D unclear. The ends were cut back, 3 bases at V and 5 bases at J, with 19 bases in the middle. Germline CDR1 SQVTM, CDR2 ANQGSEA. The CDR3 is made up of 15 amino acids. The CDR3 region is CSVEAYETTRETQYF. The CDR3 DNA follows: TGCAGCGTTGAGGCCTATGAGACAACCAGGGAGACCCAGTACTTC.

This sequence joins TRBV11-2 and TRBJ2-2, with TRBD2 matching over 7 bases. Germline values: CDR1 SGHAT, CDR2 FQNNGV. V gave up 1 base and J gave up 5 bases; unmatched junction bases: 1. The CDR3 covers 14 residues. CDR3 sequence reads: CASSLGGGTGELFF. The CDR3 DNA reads TGTGCCAGCAGCTTAGGGGGAGGGACCGGGGAGCTGTTTTTT.

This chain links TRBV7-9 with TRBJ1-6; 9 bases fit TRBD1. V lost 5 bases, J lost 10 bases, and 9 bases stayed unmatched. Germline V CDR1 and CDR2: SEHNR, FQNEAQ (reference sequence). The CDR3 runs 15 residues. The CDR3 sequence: CASSPWDRVNSPLHF. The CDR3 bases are TGTGCCAGCAGCCCATGGGACAGGGTGAACTCACCCCTCCACTTT.

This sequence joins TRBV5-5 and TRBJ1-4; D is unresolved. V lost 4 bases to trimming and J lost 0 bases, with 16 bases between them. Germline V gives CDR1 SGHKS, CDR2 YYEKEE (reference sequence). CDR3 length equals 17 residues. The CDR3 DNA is TGTGCCAGCAGCCGGCGAGGATTGGTTGCAACTAATGAAAAACTGTTTTTT. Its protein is CASSRRGLVATNEKLFF.

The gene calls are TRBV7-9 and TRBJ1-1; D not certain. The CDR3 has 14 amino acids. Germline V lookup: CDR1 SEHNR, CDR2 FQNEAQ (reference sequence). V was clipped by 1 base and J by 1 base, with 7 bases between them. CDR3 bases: TGTGCCAGCAGCTTAGAGACGGGGAACACTGAAGCTTTCTTT. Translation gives CASSLETGNTEAFF.

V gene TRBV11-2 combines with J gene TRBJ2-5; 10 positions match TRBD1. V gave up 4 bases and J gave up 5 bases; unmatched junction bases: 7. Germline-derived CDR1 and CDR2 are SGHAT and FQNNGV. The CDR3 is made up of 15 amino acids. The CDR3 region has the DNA TGTGCCAGCAGCTCTGACAGGGGGCGGTTTGAGACCCAGTACTTC. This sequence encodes CASSSDRGRFETQYF. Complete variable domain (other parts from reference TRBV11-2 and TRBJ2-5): EAGVAQSPRYKIIEKRQSVAFWCNPISGHATLYWYQQILGQGPKLLIQFQNNGVVDDSQLPKDRFSAERLKGVDSTLKIQPAKLEDSAVYLCASSSDRGRFETQYFGPGTRLLVL.

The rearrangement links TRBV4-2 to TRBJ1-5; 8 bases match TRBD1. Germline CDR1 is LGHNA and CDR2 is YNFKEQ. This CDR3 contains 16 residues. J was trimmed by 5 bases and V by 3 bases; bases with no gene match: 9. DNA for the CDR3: TGTGCCAGCAGCCAGGGGACAGGCGGAACGGATCAGCCCCAGCATTTT. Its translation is CASSQGTGGTDQPQHF.

CDR3 sequence (DNA): TGTGCCAGCAGCGGCAGGGGATACGGCTACACCTTC. This translates into CASSGRGYGYTF. The chain joins TRBV7-2 to TRBJ1-2; tentatively, D is TRBD1 (6 bases). Germline CDR1 is SGHTA and CDR2 is FQGNSA. V was clipped by 5 bases and J by 8 bases, with 12 bases between them. The CDR3 has 12 residues.

The DNA of the CDR3 is TGCGCCAGCAGCCAAGAATTGGCTAGCGGGGGCTACTCCTACAATGAGCAGTTCTTC. Translating it yields CASSQELASGGYSYNEQFF. The chain couples TRBV4-1 to TRBJ2-1; TRBD2 matches at 10 bases. The V gene end was trimmed by 0 bases and the J gene end by 0 bases; junction bases not matched to a gene: 8. The CDR3 loop spans 19 amino acids. Per the germline V gene, CDR1 is MGHRA and CDR2 is YSYEKL.

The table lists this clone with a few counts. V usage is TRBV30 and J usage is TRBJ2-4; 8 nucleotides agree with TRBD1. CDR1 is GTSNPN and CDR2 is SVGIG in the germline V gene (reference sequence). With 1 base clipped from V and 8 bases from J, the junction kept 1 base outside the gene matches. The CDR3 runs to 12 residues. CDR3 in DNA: TGTGCCTGGAGTGAGACAGGGGACATTCAGTACTTC. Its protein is CAWSETGDIQYF.

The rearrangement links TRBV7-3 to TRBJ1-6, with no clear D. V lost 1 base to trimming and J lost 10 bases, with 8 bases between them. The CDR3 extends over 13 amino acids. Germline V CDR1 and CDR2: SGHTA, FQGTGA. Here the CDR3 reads CASSLSEGSPLHF. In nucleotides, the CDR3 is TGTGCCAGCAGCTTAAGCGAGGGCTCACCCCTCCACTTT.

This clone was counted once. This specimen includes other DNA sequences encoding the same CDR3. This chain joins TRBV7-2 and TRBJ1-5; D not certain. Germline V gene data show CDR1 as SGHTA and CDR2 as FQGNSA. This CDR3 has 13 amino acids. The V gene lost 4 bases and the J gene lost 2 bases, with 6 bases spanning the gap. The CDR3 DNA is TGTGCCAGCAGCTCCCAGGGCAATCAGCCCCAGCATTTT. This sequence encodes CASSSQGNQPQHF.

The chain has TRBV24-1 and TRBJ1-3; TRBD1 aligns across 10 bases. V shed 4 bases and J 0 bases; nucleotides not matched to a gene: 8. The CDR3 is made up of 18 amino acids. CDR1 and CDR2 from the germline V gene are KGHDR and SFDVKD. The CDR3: CATSDPTGGPSSGNTIYF. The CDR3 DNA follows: TGTGCCACCAGTGACCCGACAGGGGGCCCTAGCTCTGGAAACACCATATATTTT.

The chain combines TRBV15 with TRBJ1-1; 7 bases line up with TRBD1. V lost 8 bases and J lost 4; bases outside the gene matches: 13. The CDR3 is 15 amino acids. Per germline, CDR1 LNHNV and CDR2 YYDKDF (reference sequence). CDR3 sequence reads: CATAPKVGGVTEAFF. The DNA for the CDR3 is TGTGCCACCGCCCCGAAGGTAGGGGGCGTCACTGAAGCTTTCTTT.

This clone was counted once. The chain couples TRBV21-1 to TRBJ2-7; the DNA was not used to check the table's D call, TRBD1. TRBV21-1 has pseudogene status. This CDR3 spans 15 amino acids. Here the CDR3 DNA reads TGTGCCAGCAGCACGTGGACAGGGGAAACCTACGAGCAGTACTTC. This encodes CASSTWTGETYEQYF.

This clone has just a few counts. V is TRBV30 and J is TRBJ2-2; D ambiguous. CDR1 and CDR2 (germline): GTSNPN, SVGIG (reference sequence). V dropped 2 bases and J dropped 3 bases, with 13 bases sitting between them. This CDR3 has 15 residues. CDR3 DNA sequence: TGTGCCTGGAGTCGCGTATTCCGTGACACCGGGGAGCTGTTTTTT. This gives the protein CAWSRVFRDTGELFF.

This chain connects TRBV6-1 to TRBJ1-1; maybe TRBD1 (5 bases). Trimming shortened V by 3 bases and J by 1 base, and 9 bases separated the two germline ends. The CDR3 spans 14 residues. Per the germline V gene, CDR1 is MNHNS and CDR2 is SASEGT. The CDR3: CASSEYDRNTEAFF. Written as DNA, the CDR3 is TGTGCCAGCAGTGAGTACGACAGGAACACTGAAGCTTTCTTT.

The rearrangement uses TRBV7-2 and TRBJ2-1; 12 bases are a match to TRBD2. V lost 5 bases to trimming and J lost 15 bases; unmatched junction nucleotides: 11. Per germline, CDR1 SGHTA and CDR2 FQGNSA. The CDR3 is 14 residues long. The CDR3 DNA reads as TGTGCCAGCAGCCCGCAGACTAGCGGGGGCCCAGCGTTCTTC. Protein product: CASSPQTSGGPAFF.

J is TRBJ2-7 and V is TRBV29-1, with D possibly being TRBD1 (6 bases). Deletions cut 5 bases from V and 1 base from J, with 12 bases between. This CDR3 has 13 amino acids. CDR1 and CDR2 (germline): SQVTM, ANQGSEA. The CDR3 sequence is CSVYRAPSYEQYF. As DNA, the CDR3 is TGCAGCGTTTACAGGGCACCATCCTACGAGCAGTACTTC.